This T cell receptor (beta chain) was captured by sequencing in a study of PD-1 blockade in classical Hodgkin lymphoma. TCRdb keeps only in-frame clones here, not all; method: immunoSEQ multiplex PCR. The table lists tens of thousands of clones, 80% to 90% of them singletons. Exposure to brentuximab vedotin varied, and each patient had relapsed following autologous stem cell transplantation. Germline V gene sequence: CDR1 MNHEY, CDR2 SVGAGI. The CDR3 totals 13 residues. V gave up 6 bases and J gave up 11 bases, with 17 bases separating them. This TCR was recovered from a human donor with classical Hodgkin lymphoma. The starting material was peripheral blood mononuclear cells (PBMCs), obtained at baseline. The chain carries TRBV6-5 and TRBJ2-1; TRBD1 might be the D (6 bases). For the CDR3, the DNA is TGTGCCAGCAGGATTTCCCAGGGGACCAAGCAGTTCTTC. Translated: CASRISQGTKQFF.